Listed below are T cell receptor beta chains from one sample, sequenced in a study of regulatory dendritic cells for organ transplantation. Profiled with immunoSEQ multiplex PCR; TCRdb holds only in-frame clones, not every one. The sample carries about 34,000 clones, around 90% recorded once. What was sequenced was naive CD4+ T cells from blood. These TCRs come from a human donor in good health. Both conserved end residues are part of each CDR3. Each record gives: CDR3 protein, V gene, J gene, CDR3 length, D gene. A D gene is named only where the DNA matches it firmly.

CDR3: CATNPRQANNQPQHF
V: TRBV6-6
J: TRBJ1-5
length: 15
D: .

CDR3: CASSLGTVTQYF
V: TRBV7-2
J: TRBJ2-3
length: 12
D: .

CDR3: CASSLEGFKQPQHF
V: TRBV5-1
J: TRBJ1-5
length: 14
D: .

CDR3: CSVELGSRQFF
V: TRBV29-1
J: TRBJ2-1
length: 11
D: .

CDR3: CASNNRGTEAFF
V: TRBV2
J: TRBJ1-1
length: 12
D: TRBD1

CDR3: CSVQTGGPNQPQHF
V: TRBV29-1
J: TRBJ1-5
length: 14
D: TRBD1

CDR3: CASSLDSSTDYGYTF
V: TRBV7-2
J: TRBJ1-2
length: 15
D: .

CDR3: CASGLEVGQGSEQFF
V: TRBV12-5
J: TRBJ2-1
length: 15
D: .

CDR3: CASSSRYTEAFF
V: TRBV5-4
J: TRBJ1-1
length: 12
D: .

CDR3: CASSLKNNRDSHTDTQYF
V: TRBV7-9
J: TRBJ2-3
length: 18
D: TRBD1

CDR3: CASTTSLVADEQYF
V: TRBV6-1
J: TRBJ2-7
length: 14
D: .

CDR3: CASIPAGKDTQYF
V: TRBV6-5
J: TRBJ2-3
length: 13
D: .

CDR3: CASSSQLNTEAFF
V: TRBV7-3
J: TRBJ1-1
length: 13
D: .

CDR3: CASRFSSVENIQYF
V: TRBV7-2
J: TRBJ2-4
length: 14
D: .

CDR3: CASKLGTGEEGNYGYTF
V: TRBV28
J: TRBJ1-2
length: 17
D: TRBD1

CDR3: CASSLDRGSTGELFF
V: TRBV5-8
J: TRBJ2-2
length: 15
D: TRBD1

CDR3: CASSQDQYAGGALIDEQFF
V: TRBV4-1
J: TRBJ2-1
length: 19
D: TRBD2

CDR3: CAWSASLLASWAYNEQFF
V: TRBV30
J: TRBJ2-1
length: 18
D: .

CDR3: CASSSRTDTQYF
V: TRBV27
J: TRBJ2-3
length: 12
D: .

CDR3: CASSTQETQYF
V: TRBV2
J: TRBJ2-5
length: 11
D: .

CDR3: CASSKLGGLKEKLFF
V: TRBV6-5
J: TRBJ1-4
length: 15
D: .

CDR3: CAISDPRGSYEQYF
V: TRBV10-3
J: TRBJ2-7
length: 14
D: .

CDR3: CASRPGTSGMSSYNEQFF
V: TRBV27
J: TRBJ2-1
length: 18
D: TRBD2

CDR3: CASSDPGTSYNEQFF
V: TRBV10-1
J: TRBJ2-1
length: 15
D: .

CDR3: CASSASRFDEQYF
V: TRBV5-1
J: TRBJ2-7
length: 13
D: .

CDR3: CASSPSGTEAFF
V: TRBV18
J: TRBJ1-1
length: 12
D: .

CDR3: CASSLRDTEAFF
V: TRBV5-4
J: TRBJ1-1
length: 12
D: .

CDR3: CASSTTFSGNTIYF
V: TRBV9
J: TRBJ1-3
length: 14
D: .

CDR3: CASSQGRSRDTSTEAFF
V: TRBV14
J: TRBJ1-1
length: 17
D: .

CDR3: CASSFFTVGNTEAFF
V: TRBV7-2
J: TRBJ1-1
length: 15
D: .

CDR3: CASSLLVVEGGELFF
V: TRBV13
J: TRBJ2-2
length: 15
D: .

CDR3: CASSTGQVPSQYF
V: TRBV7-2
J: TRBJ2-7
length: 13
D: TRBD1

CDR3: CASSLVSDQPQHF
V: TRBV7-8
J: TRBJ1-5
length: 13
D: .

CDR3: CAWSVRLSSTDTQYF
V: TRBV30
J: TRBJ2-3
length: 15
D: .

CDR3: CASSDFATSTDTQYF
V: TRBV25-1
J: TRBJ2-3
length: 15
D: .

CDR3: CASSLALISTDTQYF
V: TRBV7-2
J: TRBJ2-3
length: 15
D: .

CDR3: CASSFGHLGQKNTDTQYF
V: TRBV12-1
J: TRBJ2-3
length: 18
D: .

CDR3: CASSLGRLYEQYF
V: TRBV13
J: TRBJ2-7
length: 13
D: .

CDR3: CASSVGHLAYEQYF
V: TRBV9
J: TRBJ2-7
length: 14
D: .

CDR3: CASKRQGPSSYNSPLHF
V: TRBV2
J: TRBJ1-6
length: 17
D: .

CDR3: CASSRSGFNGPSSYEQYF
V: TRBV12-1
J: TRBJ2-7
length: 18
D: .